These T cell receptor beta chains were read from a single sample in a study of long-term antiretroviral therapy in people with HIV. Method: immunoSEQ multiplex PCR; TCRdb's copy keeps in-frame clones and lacks some. The sample lists some 28,000 clones, 90% to 95% occurring once. Material: unsorted PBMCs, obtained 6 to 6.5 years after starting antiretroviral therapy. The receptors derive from a man aged 30-40 years with HIV. The conserved cysteine and the conserved F or W are not part of the CDR3 here.

j_call	v_call	cdr3_aa
TRBJ1-1	TRBV5-4	ASSFGTRNTEAF
TRBJ1-2	TRBV12-5	ASGLYSLEYGYT
TRBJ1-4	TRBV18	ASSPGKGANEKLF
TRBJ2-6	TRBV19	ASSITRGSGANVLT
TRBJ2-1	TRBV7-9	ASSLAAPYDEQF
TRBJ2-1	TRBV2	ASTEGYYNEQF
TRBJ2-2	TRBV6-1	ASEDRDAGELF
TRBJ2-7	TRBV30	AWSVYRGAYEQY
TRBJ1-2	TRBV7-9	ASSSQDWTGGRGYT
TRBJ1-2	TRBV27	ASSLRGGLGGYT
TRBJ1-2	TRBV28	ASRGGDRDSGYT
TRBJ2-6	TRBV30	AWSSSGANVLT
TRBJ2-3	TRBV19	ASSALAGAPDTQY
TRBJ2-7	TRBV4-1	ASSQGVGYYEQY
TRBJ2-1	TRBV6-5	ASSFDRAEQF
TRBJ2-2	TRBV29-1	SVSQGLTGELF
TRBJ2-2	TRBV27	ASTGIGTNTGELF
TRBJ2-1	TRBV30	ACSPPTSGVNEQF
TRBJ2-2	TRBV5-1	ASGGLVGNTGELF
TRBJ2-5	TRBV28	ASRDRGEETQY
TRBJ1-1	TRBV7-8	ASSFTGVGKLGAF
TRBJ1-6	TRBV19	ASKGNNSPLH
TRBJ2-7	TRBV5-1	ASSLGDRAYEQY
TRBJ2-2	TRBV6-5	ASSWTSLTGELF
TRBJ2-5	TRBV4-3	ASSQSPTGGEETQY
TRBJ2-1	TRBV28	ASSFPGLAAEQF
TRBJ1-2	TRBV6-1	ASSDRGIGYT
TRBJ1-3	TRBV14	AAGDSGNTIY
TRBJ2-1	TRBV7-3	ASSFWGGEQF
TRBJ2-5	TRBV2	ASSERSGLQETQY
TRBJ2-1	TRBV6-5	ATAGGGEF